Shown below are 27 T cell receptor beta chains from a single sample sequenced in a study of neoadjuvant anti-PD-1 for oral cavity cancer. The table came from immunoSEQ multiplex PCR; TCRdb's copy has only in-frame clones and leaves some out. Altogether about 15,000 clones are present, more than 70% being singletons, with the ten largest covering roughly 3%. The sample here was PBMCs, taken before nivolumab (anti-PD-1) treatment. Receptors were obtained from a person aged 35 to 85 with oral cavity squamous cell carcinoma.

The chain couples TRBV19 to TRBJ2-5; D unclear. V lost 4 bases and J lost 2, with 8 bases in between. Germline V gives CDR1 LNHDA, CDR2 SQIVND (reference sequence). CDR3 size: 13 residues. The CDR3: CASSKFRQETQYF. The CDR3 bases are TGTGCCAGTAGTAAGTTCAGACAAGAGACCCAGTACTTC. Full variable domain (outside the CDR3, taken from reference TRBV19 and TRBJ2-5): DGGITQSPKYLFRKEGQNVTLSCEQNLNHDAMYWYRQDPGQGLRLIYYSQIVNDFQKGDIAEGYSVSREKKESFPLTVTSAQKNPTAFYLCASSKFRQETQYFGPGTRLLVL.

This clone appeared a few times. This CDR3 reads CASSIDPGSNQPQHF. The CDR3 nucleotides are TGTGCCAGTAGTATAGACCCGGGAAGCAATCAGCCCCAGCATTTT. The chain employs TRBV19 and TRBJ1-5; D gene unclear. The CDR3 is 15 amino acids. Trimming cost V 0 bases and J 1 base, with 7 bases left between them. CDR1 is LNHDA and CDR2 is SQIVND in the germline V gene (reference sequence).

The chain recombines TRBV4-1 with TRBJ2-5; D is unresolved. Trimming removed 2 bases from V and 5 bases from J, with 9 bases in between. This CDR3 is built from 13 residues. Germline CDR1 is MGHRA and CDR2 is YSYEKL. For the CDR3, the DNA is TGCGCCAGCAGCCAATCTTATAGCGAGACCCAGTACTTC. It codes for CASSQSYSETQYF.

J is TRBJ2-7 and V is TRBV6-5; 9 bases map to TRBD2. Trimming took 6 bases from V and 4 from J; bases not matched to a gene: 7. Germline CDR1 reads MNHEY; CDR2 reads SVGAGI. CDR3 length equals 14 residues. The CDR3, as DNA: TGTGCCAGCAGAGATAGCGGGAGTGTGTACGAGCAGTACTTC. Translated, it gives CASRDSGSVYEQYF.

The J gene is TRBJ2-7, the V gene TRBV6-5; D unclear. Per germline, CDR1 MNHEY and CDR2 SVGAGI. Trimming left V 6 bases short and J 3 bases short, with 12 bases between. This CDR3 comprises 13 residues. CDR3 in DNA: TGTGCCAGCAGCCGGACGGTGAGCTACGAGCAGTACTTC. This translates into CASSRTVSYEQYF.

CDR3 nucleotides: TGTGCCACCAGCAGAGATCTTGAAGAAGCTTTCTTT. Translated: CATSRDLEEAFF. The rearrangement links TRBV15 to TRBJ1-1; the D is unclear. V was clipped by 0 bases and J by 8 bases, with 7 bases between them. The CDR3 sequence is 12 residues long. The germline CDR1 and CDR2 sequences are LNHNV and YYDKDF (reference sequence).

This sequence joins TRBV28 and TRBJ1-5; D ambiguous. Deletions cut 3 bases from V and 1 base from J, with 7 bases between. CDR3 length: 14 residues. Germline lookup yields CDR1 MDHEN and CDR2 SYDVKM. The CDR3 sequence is CASSFSWSNQPQHF. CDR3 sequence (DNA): TGTGCCAGCAGTTTTTCGTGGAGCAATCAGCCCCAGCATTTT. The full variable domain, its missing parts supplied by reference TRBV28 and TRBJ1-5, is DVKVTQSSRYLVKRTGEKVFLECVQDMDHENMFWYRQDPGLGLRLIYFSYDVKMKEKGDIPEGYSVSREKKERFSLILESASTNQTSMYLCASSFSWSNQPQHFGDGTRLSIL.

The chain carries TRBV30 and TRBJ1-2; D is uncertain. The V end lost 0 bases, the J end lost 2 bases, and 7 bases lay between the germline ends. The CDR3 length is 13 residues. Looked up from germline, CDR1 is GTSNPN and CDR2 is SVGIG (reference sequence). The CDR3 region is CAWSVSRNYGYTF. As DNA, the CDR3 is TGTGCCTGGAGTGTATCACGGAACTATGGCTACACCTTC.

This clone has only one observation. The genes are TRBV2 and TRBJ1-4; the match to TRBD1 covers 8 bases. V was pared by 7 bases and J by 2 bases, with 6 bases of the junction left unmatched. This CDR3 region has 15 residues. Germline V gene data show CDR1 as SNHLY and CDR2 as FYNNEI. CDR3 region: CASTPRQGTNEKLFF. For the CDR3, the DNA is TGTGCCAGCACCCCTCGACAGGGGACTAATGAAAAACTGTTTTTT.

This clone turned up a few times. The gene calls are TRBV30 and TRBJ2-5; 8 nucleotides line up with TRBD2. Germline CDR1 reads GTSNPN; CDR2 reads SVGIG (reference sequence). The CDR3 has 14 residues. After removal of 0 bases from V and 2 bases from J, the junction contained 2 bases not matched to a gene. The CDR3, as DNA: TGTGCCTGGAGTGTAATAGCGGGGCAAGAGACCCAGTACTTC. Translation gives CAWSVIAGQETQYF.

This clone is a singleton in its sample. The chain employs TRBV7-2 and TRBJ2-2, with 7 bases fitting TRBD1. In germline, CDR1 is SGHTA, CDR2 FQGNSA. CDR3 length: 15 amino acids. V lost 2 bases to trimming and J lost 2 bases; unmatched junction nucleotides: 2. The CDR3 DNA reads TGTGCCAGCAGCTTAAGACAGGGAAACACCGGGGAGCTGTTTTTT. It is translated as CASSLRQGNTGELFF.

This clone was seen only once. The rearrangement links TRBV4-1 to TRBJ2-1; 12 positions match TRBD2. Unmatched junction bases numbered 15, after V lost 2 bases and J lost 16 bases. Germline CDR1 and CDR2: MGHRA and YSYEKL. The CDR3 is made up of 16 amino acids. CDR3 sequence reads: CASSQPWALAGGPVFF. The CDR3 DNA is TGCGCCAGCAGCCAACCCTGGGCCCTAGCGGGAGGGCCAGTCTTCTTC.

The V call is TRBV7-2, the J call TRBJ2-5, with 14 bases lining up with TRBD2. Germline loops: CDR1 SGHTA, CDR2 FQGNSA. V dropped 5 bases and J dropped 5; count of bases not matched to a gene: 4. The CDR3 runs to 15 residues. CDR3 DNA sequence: TGTGCCAGCAGCCCCAGGACTAGCGGGAGGGAGACCCAGTACTTC. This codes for CASSPRTSGRETQYF.

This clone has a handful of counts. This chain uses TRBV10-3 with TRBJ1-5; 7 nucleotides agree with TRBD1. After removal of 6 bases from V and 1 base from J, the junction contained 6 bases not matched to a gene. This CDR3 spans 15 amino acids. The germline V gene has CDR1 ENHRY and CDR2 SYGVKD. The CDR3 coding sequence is TGTGCCATCAGCTCCGGGACAGAGAGCAATCAGCCCCAGCATTTT. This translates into CAISSGTESNQPQHF.

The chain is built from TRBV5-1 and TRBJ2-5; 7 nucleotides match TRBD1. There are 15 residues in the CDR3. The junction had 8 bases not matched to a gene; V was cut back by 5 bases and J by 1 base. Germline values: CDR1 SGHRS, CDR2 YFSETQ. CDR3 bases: TGCGCCAGCAGACCCCTGACAGGGACCCAAGAGACCCAGTACTTC. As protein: CASRPLTGTQETQYF.

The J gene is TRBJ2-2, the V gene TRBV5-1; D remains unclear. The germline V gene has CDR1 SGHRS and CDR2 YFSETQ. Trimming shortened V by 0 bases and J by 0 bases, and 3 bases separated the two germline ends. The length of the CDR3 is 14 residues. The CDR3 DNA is TGCGCCAGCAGCTTGGAACCGAACACCGGGGAGCTGTTTTTT. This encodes CASSLEPNTGELFF.

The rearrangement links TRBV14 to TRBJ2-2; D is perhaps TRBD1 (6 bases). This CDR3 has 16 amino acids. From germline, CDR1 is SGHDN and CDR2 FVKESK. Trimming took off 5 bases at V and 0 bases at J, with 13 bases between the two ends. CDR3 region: CASSAAGTTNTGELFF. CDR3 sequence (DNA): TGTGCCAGCAGCGCAGCCGGGACAACGAACACCGGGGAGCTGTTTTTT.

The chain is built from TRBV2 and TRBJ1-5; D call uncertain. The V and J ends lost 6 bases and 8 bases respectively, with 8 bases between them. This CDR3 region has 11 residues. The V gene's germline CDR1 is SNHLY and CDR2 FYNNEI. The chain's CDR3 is CASRGSKPQHF. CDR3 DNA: TGTGCCAGCAGGGGATCGAAGCCCCAGCATTTT.

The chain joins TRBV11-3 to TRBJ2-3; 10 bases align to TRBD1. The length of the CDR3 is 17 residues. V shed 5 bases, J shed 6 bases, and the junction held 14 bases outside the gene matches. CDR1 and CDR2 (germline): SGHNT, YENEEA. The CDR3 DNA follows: TGTGCCAGCAGCCCACGACAGGGGGCTAGCCCCGAGGATACGCAGTATTTT. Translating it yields CASSPRQGASPEDTQYF.

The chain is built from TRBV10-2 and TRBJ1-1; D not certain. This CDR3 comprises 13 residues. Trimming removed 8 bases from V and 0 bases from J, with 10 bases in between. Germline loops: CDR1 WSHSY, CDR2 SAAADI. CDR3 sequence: CASGRAMNTEAFF. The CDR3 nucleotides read TGCGCCAGCGGTAGAGCAATGAACACTGAAGCTTTCTTT.

The CDR3 sequence: CASSPQTGEVSEQYF. CDR3 nucleotide sequence: TGTGCCAGCTCACCACAAACAGGGGAAGTGAGCGAGCAGTACTTC. The chain couples TRBV18 to TRBJ2-7; 7 positions match TRBD1. This CDR3 comprises 15 residues. Germline V CDR1 and CDR2: KGHSH, LQKENI. Trimming took 1 base from V and 6 from J; bases not matched to a gene: 9.

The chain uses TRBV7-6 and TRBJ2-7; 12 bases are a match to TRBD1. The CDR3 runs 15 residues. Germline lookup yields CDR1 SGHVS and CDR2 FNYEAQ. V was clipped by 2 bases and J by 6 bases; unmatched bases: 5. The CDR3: CASSLIGTGGGEQYF. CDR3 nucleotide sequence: TGTGCCAGCAGCTTAATTGGGACAGGGGGCGGCGAGCAGTACTTC.

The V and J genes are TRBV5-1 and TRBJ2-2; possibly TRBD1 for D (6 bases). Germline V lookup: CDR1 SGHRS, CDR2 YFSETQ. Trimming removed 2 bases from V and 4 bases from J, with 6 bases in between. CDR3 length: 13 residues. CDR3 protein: CASSLQGTGELFF. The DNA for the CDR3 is TGCGCCAGCAGCTTACAGGGCACCGGGGAGCTGTTTTTT.

CDR3 sequence reads: CASSQEHGTTEAFF. CDR3 nucleotide sequence: TGTGCCAGCAGCCAAGAACACGGGACCACTGAAGCTTTCTTT. The chain employs TRBV4-2 and TRBJ1-1, with D possibly TRBD1 on 5 matching bases. This CDR3 has 14 residues. The germline V and J ends were trimmed by 0 bases and 4 bases, with 9 bases remaining between them. The germline CDR1 and CDR2 sequences are LGHNA and YNFKEQ.

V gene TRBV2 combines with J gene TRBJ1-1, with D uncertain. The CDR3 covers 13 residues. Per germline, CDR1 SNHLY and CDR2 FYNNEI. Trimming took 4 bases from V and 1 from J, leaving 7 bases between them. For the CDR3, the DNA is TGTGCCAGCAGTGTCCTAGAGAACACTGAAGCTTTCTTT. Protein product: CASSVLENTEAFF.

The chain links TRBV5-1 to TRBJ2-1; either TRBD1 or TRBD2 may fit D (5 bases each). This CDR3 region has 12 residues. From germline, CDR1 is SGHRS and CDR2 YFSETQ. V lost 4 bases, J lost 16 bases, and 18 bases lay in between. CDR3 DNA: TGCGCCAGCAGCCCCGTCCCCGGGGACCCATTCTTC. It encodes CASSPVPGDPFF.

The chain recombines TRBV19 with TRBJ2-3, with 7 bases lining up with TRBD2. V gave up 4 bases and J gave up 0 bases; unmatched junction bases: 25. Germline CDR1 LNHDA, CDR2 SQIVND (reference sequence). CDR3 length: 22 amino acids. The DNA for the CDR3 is TGTGCCAGTAGTAACCCCGGTTTACTAGCCCGAGCGGGGACCCCTAGCACAGATACGCAGTATTTT. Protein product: CASSNPGLLARAGTPSTDTQYF.